This T cell receptor (beta chain) was recorded in a study of beta chain features in type 1 diabetes. This clone was picked up a small number of times. Its antigen remains unidentified. Expressed TCRB transcripts were sequenced because the isolated RNA had all been reverse transcribed beforehand. Data came from immunoSEQ multiplex PCR; TCRdb stores just in-frame clones and leaves some out. The table has about 650,000 clones, around 12% seen once; the top ten hold around 0.12%. Study-level results: Across all four CD4+ subsets, people with type 1 diabetes showed modestly shorter TCRB CDR3s. Resolution of whether HLA type affects TCRB rearrangement was not achieved here.

Germline-derived CDR1 and CDR2 are SQVTM and ANQGSEA. Trimming cost V 7 bases and J 4 bases, with 16 bases left between them. The CDR3 runs to 13 residues. The clonotype originates from a young man with type 1 diabetes. Sequencing was carried out using naive CD4+ T cells from blood. This chain links TRBV29-1 with TRBJ1-2; D is possibly TRBD1 (5 bases). CDR3 coding DNA: TGCAGCGCTTGGGCGGGGACGGGCTATGGCTACACCTTC. Its protein product is CSAWAGTGYGYTF. The entire variable domain, with the rest obtained from reference TRBV29-1 and TRBJ1-2, is as follows: SAVISQKPSRDICQRGTSLTIQCQVDSQVTMMFWYRQQPGQSLTLIATANQGSEATYESGFVIDKFPISRPNLTFSTLTVSNMSPEDSSIYLCSAWAGTGYGYTFGSGTRLTVV.